This T cell receptor beta chain came from a study of T-cell memory formation after mild COVID-19. Findings and limits, study-wide: Clones shrinking between day 15 and 85 showed a balanced CD4/CD8 split, and those that grew later tilted toward CD4+. The authors did not confirm SARS-CoV-2 specificity of second-wave clones peaking day 37. Researchers found some responding clones in pre-infection memory, a sign that cross-reactive memory joined.

J gave up 6 bases and V 3 bases, and 14 bases lay outside the gene matches. From germline, CDR1 is LGHNA and CDR2 YSLEER. The CDR3 is 17 residues long. This clonotype was picked up a small number of times. Its antigen is unidentified. Employing constant-segment primers, 5'RACE generated TCR alpha and TCR beta cDNA libraries bearing sample barcodes and UMIs. TCRdb analysed the 5' RACE reads with MiXCR anew, one entry per CDR3 protein. The table includes some 120,000 distinct CDR3 sequences, about a sixth detected once. The clonotype originates from a man between 18 and 29 years old who had mild COVID-19 (a few samples of this study predate the infection). Cell type and time point are not known. The sequenced sample consisted of PBMCs or a T cell subset sorted from them (not recorded which). J is TRBJ2-3 and V is TRBV4-3; 8 bases map to TRBD2. CDR3 DNA: TGCGCCAGCAGCCAGGCGGGGGGCCGACCGGCGGGGGATACGCAGTATTTT. This translates into CASSQAGGRPAGDTQYF.